This is a list of T cell receptor beta chains from one sample in a study of regulatory T cells in long-lasting Graves disease. TCRdb reprocessed the multiplex PCR reads with MiXCR, giving one entry per CDR3 protein. The sample lists a few hundred thousand distinct CDR3 sequences, about 18% occurring once. The same sample was also used in a study of T cells in Graves' hyperthyroidism and ophthalmopathy.

This sample comprised peripheral blood mononuclear cells (PBMCs), obtained at new diagnosis, from a patient treated with antithyroid drugs. Receptors were obtained from a woman aged 25 to 39 with Graves disease. Both conserved end residues are part of each CDR3. Fields, in order: clone size, D gene, J gene, V gene, CDR3 protein, CDR3 DNA. D genes are given only for firm matches. Clone size is stated in some rows and not others, as once, few, many or a class when expanded.

>many|-|TRBJ1-6|TRBV20-1
CSAVQGNSPLHF
TGCAGTGCGGTGCAGGGAAATTCACCCCTCCACTTT
>-|-|TRBJ1-1|TRBV6-1
CASISGGNTEAFF
TGTGCCAGCATCAGCGGGGGGAACACTGAAGCTTTCTTT
>many|TRBD2|TRBJ2-3|TRBV11-3
CASSKGLATSTDTQYF
TGTGCCAGCAGCAAAGGACTAGCGACTAGCACAGATACGCAGTATTTT
>many|-|TRBJ1-2|TRBV6-1
CASRAASNYGYTF
TGTGCCAGCAGGGCCGCGTCTAACTATGGCTACACCTTC
>many|-|TRBJ1-4|TRBV7-2
CASSLEGREKLFF
TGTGCCAGCAGCTTAGAGGGAAGGGAAAAACTGTTTTTT
>many|-|TRBJ2-1|TRBV11-2
CASSFAGTRSYNEQFF
TGTGCCAGCAGCTTCGCCGGGACGCGTTCCTACAATGAGCAGTTCTTC
>many|TRBD1|TRBJ1-2|TRBV13
CASSETGTYGYTF
TGTGCCAGCAGTGAGACAGGGACCTATGGCTACACCTTC
>many|TRBD2|TRBJ2-3|TRBV20-1
CSASGTSGSSTDTQYF
TGCAGTGCCTCCGGGACTAGCGGATCCAGCACAGATACGCAGTATTTT
>few|-|TRBJ1-3|TRBV2
CASSAQGSSGNTIYF
TGTGCCAGCAGTGCCCAGGGGAGCTCTGGAAACACCATATATTTT
>-|TRBD2|TRBJ2-3|TRBV20-1
CSARGTSGGASTDTQYF
TGCAGTGCTAGAGGGACTAGCGGGGGGGCCAGCACAGATACGCAGTATTTT
>many|-|TRBJ1-4|TRBV20-1
CSARPAIQPAFEKLFF
TGCAGTGCTAGACCCGCGATACAGCCCGCCTTTGAAAAACTGTTTTTT
>many|-|TRBJ1-3|TRBV11-2
CASSPSGGNTIYF
TGTGCCAGCAGCCCCTCCGGTGGAAACACCATATATTTT
>many|-|TRBJ1-5|TRBV6-5
CASSWGTATNQPQHF
TGTGCCAGCAGTTGGGGTACGGCCACCAATCAGCCCCAGCATTTT
>many|-|TRBJ2-7|TRBV27
CASRGAYYEQYF
TGTGCCAGCAGGGGCGCTTACTACGAGCAGTACTTC
>many|TRBD2|TRBJ2-3|TRBV6-1
CASTIRTSIDTQYF
TGTGCCAGCACCATAAGGACTAGCATAGATACGCAGTATTTT
>many|-|TRBJ2-1|TRBV3-1
CASSQLATAYNEQFF
TGTGCCAGCAGCCAATTGGCGACAGCTTACAATGAGCAGTTCTTC
>few|-|TRBJ2-7|TRBV18
CASSESSYEQYF
TGTGCCAGCTCGGAGAGTAGCTACGAGCAGTACTTC
>many|-|TRBJ2-1|TRBV4-1
CASSQGGHNEQFF
TGCGCCAGCAGCCAAGGGGGTCACAATGAGCAGTTCTTC
>many|-|TRBJ1-5|TRBV12-3/TRBV12-4
CASSLDSGDQPQHF
TGTGCCAGCAGTCTGGACTCTGGAGATCAGCCCCAGCATTTT
>many|-|TRBJ2-1|TRBV20-1
CSALQRGNYNEQFF
TGCAGTGCCCTACAAAGGGGGAACTACAATGAGCAGTTCTTC
>many|TRBD2|TRBJ2-5|TRBV2
CASRDGTSGGTQETQYF
TGTGCCAGCAGAGACGGGACTAGCGGGGGAACCCAAGAGACCCAGTACTTC
>many|-|TRBJ1-5|TRBV19
CASSIYGRDQPQHF
TGTGCCAGTAGTATATATGGACGGGATCAGCCCCAGCATTTT
>-|-|TRBJ2-5|TRBV7-2
CASSGRMGGAGGETQYF
TGTGCCAGCAGCGGAAGGATGGGGGGGGCGGGCGGAGAGACCCAGTACTTC
>many|TRBD1|TRBJ2-5|TRBV5-1
CASSPTGAGETQYF
TGCGCCAGCAGCCCGACAGGGGCCGGGGAGACCCAGTACTTC
>many|-|TRBJ1-4|TRBV25-1
CASSDPTRVGEKLFF
TGTGCCAGCAGTGACCCCACCCGAGTTGGGGAAAAACTGTTTTTT
>many|TRBD1|TRBJ1-4|TRBV5-1
CASSPDREEEKLFF
TGCGCCAGCAGCCCGGACAGGGAGGAGGAAAAACTGTTTTTT